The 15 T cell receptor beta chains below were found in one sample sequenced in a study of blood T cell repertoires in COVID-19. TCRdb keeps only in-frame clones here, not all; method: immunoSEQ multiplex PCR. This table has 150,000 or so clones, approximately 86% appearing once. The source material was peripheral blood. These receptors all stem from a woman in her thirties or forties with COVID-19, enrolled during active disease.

CDR3 nucleotide sequence: TGTGCCAGCAGCCGAGGGGCAGGGGGCCTGAACACTGAAGCTTTCTTT. Translating gives CASSRGAGGLNTEAFF. The J gene is TRBJ1-1, the V gene TRBV28; 8 bases map to TRBD1. This CDR3 has 16 amino acids. Germline V gene lookup returns CDR1 MDHEN and CDR2 SYDVKM. V dropped 6 bases and J dropped 0; count of bases not matched to a gene: 9. Filled out from reference TRBV28 and TRBJ1-1, the complete variable domain reads DVKVTQSSRYLVKRTGEKVFLECVQDMDHENMFWYRQDPGLGLRLIYFSYDVKMKEKGDIPEGYSVSREKKERFSLILESASTNQTSMYLCASSRGAGGLNTEAFFGQGTRLTVV.

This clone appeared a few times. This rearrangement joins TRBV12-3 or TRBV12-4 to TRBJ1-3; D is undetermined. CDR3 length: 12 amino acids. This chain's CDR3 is CAIQNSGNTIYF. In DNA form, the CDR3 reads TGTGCGATACAAAACTCTGGAAACACCATATATTTT.

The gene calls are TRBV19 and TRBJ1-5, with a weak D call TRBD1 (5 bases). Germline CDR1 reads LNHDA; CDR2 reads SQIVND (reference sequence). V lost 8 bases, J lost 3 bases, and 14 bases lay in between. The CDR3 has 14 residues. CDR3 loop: CASHRGNNNQPQHF. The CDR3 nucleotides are TGTGCCAGTCATAGGGGAAACAACAATCAGCCCCAGCATTTT.

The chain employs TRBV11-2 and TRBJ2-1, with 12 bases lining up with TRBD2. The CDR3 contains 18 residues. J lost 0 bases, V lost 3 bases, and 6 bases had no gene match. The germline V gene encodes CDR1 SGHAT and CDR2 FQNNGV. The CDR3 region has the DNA TGTGCCAGCAGCTTTGGGACTAGCGGGCTTAGCTCCTACAATGAGCAGTTCTTC. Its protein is CASSFGTSGLSSYNEQFF.

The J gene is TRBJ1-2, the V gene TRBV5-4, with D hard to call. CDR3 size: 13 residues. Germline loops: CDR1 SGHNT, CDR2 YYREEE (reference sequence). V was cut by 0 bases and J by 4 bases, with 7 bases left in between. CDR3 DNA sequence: TGTGCCAGCAGCTTGGGAGTTTCCTATGGCTACACCTTC. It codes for CASSLGVSYGYTF.

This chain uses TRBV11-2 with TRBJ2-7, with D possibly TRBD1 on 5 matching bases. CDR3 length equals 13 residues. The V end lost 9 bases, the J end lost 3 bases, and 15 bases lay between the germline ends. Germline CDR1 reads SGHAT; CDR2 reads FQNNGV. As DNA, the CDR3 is TGTGCCAGTAAGCCGGGCAGGGTCTACGAGCAGTACTTC. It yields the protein CASKPGRVYEQYF.

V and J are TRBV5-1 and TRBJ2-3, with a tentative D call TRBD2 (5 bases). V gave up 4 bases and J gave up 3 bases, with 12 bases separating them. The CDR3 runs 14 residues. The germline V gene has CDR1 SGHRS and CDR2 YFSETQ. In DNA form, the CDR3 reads TGCGCCAGCAGCAGAGAGGGTGGGACAGATACGCAGTATTTT. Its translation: CASSREGGTDTQYF.

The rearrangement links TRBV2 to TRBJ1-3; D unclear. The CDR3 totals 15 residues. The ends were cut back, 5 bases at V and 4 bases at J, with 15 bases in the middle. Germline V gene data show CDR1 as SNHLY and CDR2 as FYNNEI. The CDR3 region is CASSPLRGSGNTIYF. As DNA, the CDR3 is TGTGCCAGCAGTCCCTTGCGAGGGTCCGGAAACACCATATATTTT.

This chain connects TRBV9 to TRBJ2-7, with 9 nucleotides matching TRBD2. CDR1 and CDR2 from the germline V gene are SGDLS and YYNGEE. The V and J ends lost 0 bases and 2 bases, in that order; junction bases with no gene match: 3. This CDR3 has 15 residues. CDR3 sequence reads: CASSVDLAGTYEQYF. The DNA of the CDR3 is TGTGCCAGCAGCGTAGATCTAGCGGGAACCTACGAGCAGTACTTC.

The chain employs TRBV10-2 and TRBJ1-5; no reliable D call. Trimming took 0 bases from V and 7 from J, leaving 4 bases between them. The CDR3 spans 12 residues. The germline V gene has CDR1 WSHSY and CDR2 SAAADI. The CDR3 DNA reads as TGCGCCAGCAGTGAGTCGAGGCAGCCCCAGCATTTT. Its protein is CASSESRQPQHF.

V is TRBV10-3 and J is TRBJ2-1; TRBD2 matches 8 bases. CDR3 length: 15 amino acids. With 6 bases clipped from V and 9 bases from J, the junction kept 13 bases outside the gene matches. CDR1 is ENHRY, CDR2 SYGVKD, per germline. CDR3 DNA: TGTGCCATCAGAGCACTTACCGGGAGGGCCGGTGAGCAGTTCTTC. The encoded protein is CAIRALTGRAGEQFF.

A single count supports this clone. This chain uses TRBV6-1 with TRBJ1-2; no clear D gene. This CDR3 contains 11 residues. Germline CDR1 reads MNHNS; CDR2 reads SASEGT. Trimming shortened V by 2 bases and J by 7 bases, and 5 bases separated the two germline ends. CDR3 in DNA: TGTGCCAGCAGTGAACGGGGTGGCTACACCTTC. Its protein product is CASSERGGYTF.

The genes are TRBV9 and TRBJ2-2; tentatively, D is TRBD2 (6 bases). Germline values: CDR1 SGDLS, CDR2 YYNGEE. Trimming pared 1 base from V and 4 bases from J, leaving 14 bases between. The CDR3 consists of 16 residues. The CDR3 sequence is CASSVSIGEATGELFF. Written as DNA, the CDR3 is TGTGCCAGCAGCGTATCAATCGGGGAGGCCACCGGGGAGCTGTTTTTT. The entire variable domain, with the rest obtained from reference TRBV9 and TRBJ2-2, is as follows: DSGVTQTPKHLITATGQRVTLRCSPRSGDLSVYWYQQSLDQGLQFLIQYYNGEERAKGNILERFSAQQFPDLHSELNLSSLELGDSALYFCASSVSIGEATGELFFGEGSRLTVL.

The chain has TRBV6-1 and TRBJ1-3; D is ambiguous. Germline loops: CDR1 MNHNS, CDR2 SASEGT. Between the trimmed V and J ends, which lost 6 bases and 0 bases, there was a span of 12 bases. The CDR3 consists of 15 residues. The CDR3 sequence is CASRREMGSGNTIYF. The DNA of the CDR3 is TGTGCCAGCAGGAGGGAGATGGGCTCTGGAAACACCATATATTTT.

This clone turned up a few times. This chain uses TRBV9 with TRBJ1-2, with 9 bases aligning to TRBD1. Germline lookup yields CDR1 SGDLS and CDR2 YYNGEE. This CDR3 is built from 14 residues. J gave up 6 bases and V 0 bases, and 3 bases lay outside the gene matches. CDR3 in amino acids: CASSVAQGADGYTF. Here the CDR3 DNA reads TGTGCCAGCAGCGTAGCACAGGGGGCGGATGGCTACACCTTC. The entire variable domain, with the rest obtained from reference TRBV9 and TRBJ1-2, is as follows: DSGVTQTPKHLITATGQRVTLRCSPRSGDLSVYWYQQSLDQGLQFLIQYYNGEERAKGNILERFSAQQFPDLHSELNLSSLELGDSALYFCASSVAQGADGYTFGSGTRLTVV.